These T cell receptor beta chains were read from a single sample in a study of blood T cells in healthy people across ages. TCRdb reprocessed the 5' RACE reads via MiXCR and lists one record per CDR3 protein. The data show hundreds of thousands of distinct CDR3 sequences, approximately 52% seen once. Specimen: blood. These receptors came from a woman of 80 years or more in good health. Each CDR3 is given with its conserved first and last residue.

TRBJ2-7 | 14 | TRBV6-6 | CASSVREAFYEQYF
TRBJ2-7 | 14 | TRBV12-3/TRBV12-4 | CASGPTSSLYEQYF
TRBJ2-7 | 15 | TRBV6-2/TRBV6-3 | CPSSYSRLAGGEQYF
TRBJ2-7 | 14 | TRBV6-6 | CASTRDRGAYEQYF
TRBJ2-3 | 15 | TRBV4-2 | CASSPQEGAGDTQYF
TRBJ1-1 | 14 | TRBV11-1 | CASSLQGDTTEAFF
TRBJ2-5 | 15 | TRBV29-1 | CSVPPSGAYQETQYF
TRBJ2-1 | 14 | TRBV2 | CASSETGSYNEQFF
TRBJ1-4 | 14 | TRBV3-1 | CASSQQTDNEKLFF
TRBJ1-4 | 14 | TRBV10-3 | CAISRAATNEKLFF
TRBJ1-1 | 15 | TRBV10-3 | CTISGHSSMNTEAFF
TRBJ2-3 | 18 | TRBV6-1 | CASSGRVNQPTSTDTQYF
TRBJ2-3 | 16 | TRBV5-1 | CASRYVGAEVTDTQYF